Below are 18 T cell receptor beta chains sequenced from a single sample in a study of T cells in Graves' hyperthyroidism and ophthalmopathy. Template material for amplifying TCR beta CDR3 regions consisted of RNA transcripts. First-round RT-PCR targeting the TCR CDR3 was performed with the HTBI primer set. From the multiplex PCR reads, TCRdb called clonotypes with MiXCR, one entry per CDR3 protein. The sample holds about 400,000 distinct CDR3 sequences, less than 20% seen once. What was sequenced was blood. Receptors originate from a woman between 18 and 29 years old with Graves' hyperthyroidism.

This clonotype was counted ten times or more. In nucleotides, the CDR3 is TGTGCCAGCAGCCAAGTGGAAAACACTGAAGCTTTCTTT. Encoded protein: CASSQVENTEAFF. The rearrangement uses TRBV4-2 and TRBJ1-1; D remains unclear. The CDR3 spans 13 residues. Trimming took 1 base from V and 2 from J, leaving 5 bases between them. Per germline, CDR1 LGHNA and CDR2 YNFKEQ.

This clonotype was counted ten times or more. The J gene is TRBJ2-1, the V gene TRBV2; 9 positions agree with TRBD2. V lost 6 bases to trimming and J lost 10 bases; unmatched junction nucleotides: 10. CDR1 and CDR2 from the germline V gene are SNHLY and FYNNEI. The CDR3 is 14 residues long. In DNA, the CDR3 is TGTGCCAGCAGGCCTAGCGGGAACGCTGGAGAGCAGTTCTTC. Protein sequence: CASRPSGNAGEQFF.

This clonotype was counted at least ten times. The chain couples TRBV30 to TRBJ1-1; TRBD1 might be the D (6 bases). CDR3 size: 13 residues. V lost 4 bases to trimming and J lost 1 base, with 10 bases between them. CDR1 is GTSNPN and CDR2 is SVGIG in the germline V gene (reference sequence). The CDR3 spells CAWKQGGNTEAFF. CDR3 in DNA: TGTGCCTGGAAACAGGGAGGGAACACTGAAGCTTTCTTT.

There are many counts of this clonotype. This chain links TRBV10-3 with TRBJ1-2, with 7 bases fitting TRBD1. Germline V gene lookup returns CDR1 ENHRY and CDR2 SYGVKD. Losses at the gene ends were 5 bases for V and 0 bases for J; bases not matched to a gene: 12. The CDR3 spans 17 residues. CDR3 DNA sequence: TGTGCCATCAGTCCTTGGACAGGCGACCCTGCTAACTATGGCTACACCTTC. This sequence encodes CAISPWTGDPANYGYTF.

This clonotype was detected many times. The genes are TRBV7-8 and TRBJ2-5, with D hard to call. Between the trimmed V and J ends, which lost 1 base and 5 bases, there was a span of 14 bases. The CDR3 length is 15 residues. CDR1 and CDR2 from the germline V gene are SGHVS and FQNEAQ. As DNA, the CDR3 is TGTGCCAGCAGCTTAGTCGGCTTAGCCAGGGAGACCCAGTACTTC. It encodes CASSLVGLARETQYF.

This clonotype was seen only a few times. The CDR3 sequence: CASSQVGAKGTQYF. DNA for the CDR3: TGCGCCAGCAGCCAAGTGGGGGCAAAGGGGACCCAGTACTTC. The chain recombines TRBV4-1 with TRBJ2-5, with a weak D call TRBD1 (6 bases). The CDR3 is 14 amino acids. V was pared by 1 base and J by 7 bases, with 13 bases between. Per germline, CDR1 MGHRA and CDR2 YSYEKL.

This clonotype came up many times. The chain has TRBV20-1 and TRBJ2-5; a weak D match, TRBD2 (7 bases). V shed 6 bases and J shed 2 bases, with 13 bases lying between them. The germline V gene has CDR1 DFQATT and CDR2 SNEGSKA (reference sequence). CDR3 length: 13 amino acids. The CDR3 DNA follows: TGCAGTGCCCCCCGGGGGGCTCAAGAGACCCAGTACTTC. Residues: CSAPRGAQETQYF.

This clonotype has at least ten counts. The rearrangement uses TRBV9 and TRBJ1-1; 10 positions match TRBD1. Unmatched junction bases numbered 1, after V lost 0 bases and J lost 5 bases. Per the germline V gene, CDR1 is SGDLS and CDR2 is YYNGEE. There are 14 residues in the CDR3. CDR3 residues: CASSVGTGGTEAFF. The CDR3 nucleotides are TGTGCCAGCAGCGTAGGGACAGGGGGAACTGAAGCTTTCTTT.

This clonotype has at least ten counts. The CDR3 is CASSGWSQETQYF. The CDR3 coding sequence is TGTGCCAGCAGTGGCTGGAGCCAAGAGACCCAGTACTTC. The chain recombines TRBV6-1 with TRBJ2-5; the D is unclear. This CDR3 spans 13 amino acids. Trimming cost V 4 bases and J 1 base, with 7 bases left between them. In germline, CDR1 is MNHNS, CDR2 SASEGT.

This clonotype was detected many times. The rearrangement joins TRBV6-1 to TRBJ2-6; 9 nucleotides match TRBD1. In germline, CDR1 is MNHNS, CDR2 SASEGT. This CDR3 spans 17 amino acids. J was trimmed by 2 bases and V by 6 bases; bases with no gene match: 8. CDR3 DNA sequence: TGTGCCAGCAGACGTCCCGGGACAGGGACTGGGGCCAACGTCCTGACTTTC. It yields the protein CASRRPGTGTGANVLTF.

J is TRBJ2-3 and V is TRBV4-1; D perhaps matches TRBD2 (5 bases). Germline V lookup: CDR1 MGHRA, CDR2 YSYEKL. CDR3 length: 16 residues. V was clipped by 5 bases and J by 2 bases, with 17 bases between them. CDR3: CASSFQAGKDTDTQYF. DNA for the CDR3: TGCGCCAGCAGCTTCCAGGCGGGCAAGGACACAGATACGCAGTATTTT.

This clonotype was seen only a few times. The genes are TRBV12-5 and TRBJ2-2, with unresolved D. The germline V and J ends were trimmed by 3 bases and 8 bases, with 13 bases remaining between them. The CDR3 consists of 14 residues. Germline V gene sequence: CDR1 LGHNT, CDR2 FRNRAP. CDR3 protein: CASGFGRIGGELFF. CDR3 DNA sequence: TGTGCTAGTGGTTTCGGCAGGATAGGAGGGGAGCTGTTTTTT.

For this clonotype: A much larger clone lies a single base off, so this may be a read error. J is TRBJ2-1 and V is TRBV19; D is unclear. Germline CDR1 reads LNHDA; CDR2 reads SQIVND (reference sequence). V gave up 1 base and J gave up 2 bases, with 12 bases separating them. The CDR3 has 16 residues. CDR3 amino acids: CASSIVLLRTYNEQFF. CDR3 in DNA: TGTGCCAGTAGTATAGTTCTACTTCGTACCTACAATGAGCAGTTCTTC.

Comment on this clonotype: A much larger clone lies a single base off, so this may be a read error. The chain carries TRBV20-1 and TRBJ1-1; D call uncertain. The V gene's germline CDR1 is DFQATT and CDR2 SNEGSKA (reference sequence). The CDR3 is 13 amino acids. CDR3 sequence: CVGVEVGNTEVFF. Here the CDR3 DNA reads TGCGTGGGTGTGGAGGTTGGGAACACTGAAGTTTTCTTT.

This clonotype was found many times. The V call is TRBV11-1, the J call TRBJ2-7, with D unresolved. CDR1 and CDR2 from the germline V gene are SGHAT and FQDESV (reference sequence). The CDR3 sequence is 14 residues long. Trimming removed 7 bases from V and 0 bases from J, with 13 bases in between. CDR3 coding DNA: TGTGCCAGCATCCCCTCGGGCAGCTCCTACGAGCAGTACTTC. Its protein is CASIPSGSSYEQYF.

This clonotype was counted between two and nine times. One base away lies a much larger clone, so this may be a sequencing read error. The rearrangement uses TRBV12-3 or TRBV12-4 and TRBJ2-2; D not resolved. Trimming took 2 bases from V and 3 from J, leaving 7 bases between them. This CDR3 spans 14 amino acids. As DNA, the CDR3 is TGTGCCAGCAGTTTATCTCATCACACCGGGGAGCTGTTTTTT. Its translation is CASSLSHHTGELFF.

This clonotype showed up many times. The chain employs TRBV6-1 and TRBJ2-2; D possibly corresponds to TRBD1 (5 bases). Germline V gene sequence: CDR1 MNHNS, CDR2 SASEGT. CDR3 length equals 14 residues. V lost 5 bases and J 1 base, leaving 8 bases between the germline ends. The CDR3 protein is CASSQTGNTGELFF. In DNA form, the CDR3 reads TGTGCCAGCAGTCAAACAGGGAACACCGGGGAGCTGTTTTTT.

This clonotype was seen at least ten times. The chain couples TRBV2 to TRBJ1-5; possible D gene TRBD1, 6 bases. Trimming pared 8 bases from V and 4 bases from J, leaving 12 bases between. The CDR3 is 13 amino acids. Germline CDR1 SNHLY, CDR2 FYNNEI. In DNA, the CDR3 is TGTGCCAGCGAAGGGGGGCGGAATCAGCCCCAGCATTTT. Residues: CASEGGRNQPQHF.